This T cell receptor (beta chain) is drawn from a study of cytomegalovirus exposure and HLA in healthy donors. With regard to this clone: Its target is not known.

Overall study results and limits: Later on, a genetic analysis was performed. It linked a missense variant in DCLRE1C with V- and J-gene trimming of TCR beta.

The PCR ran on 60 Vbeta and 13 Jbeta primers. The data were produced by immunoSEQ multiplex PCR, yet TCRdb's version contains in-frame clones alone and is incomplete. The listing records about 74,000 clones. This CDR3 has 14 amino acids. Germline CDR1 LNHDA, CDR2 SQIVND (reference sequence). The source is a female donor in good health and CMV-seropositive. The rearrangement joins TRBV19 to TRBJ2-5; 9 bases match TRBD1. The J call is doubtful: the DNA matches TRBJ2-7 better. Sequenced: PBMCs. In DNA, the CDR3 is TGTGCCACTCGACCGGGACAGGGATCCTACGAGCAGTACTTC. Translated: CATRPGQGSYEQYF.